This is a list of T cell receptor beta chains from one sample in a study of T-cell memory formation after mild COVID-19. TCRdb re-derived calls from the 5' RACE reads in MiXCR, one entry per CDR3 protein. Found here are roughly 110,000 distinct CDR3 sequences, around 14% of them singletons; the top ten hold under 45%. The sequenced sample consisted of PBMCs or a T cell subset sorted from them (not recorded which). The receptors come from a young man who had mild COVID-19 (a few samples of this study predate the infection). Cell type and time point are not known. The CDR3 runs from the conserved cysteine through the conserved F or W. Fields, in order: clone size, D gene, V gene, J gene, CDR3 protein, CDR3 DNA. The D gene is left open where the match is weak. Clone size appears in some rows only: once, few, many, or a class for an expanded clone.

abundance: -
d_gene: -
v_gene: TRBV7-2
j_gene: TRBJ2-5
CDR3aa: CASSLQYGLQIQETQYF
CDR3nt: TGTGCCAGCAGCTTGCAATACGGCCTGCAAATACAAGAGACCCAGTACTTC

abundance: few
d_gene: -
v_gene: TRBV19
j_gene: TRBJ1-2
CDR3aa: CASSLDSFGYTF
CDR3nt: TGTGCCAGTAGCCTGGACAGTTTTGGCTACACCTTC

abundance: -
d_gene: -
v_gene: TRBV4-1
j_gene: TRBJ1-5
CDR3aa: CASSHGDTTDQPQHF
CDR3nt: TGCGCCAGCAGCCACGGGGACACCACCGATCAGCCCCAGCATTTT

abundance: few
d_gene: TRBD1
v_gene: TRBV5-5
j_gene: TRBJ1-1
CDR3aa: CASSLGRGPDIEAFF
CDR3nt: TGTGCCAGCAGCTTGGGCAGGGGGCCGGATATTGAAGCTTTCTTT

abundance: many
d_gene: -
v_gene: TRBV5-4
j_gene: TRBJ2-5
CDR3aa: CASSLEIQETQYF
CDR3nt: TGTGCCAGCAGCTTGGAGATACAAGAGACCCAGTACTTC

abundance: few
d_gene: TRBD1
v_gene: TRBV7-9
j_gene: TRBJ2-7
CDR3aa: CASSHRDSAYEQYF
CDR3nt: TGTGCCAGCAGCCACCGGGACAGCGCCTACGAGCAGTACTTC

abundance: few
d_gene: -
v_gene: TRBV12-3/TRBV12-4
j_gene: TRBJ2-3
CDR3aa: CASSIELFPREDTQYF
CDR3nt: TGTGCCAGCAGCATCGAACTATTCCCTCGCGAAGATACGCAGTATTTT

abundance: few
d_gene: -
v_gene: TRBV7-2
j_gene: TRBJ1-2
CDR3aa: CASSLDDSHYGYTF
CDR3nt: TGTGCCAGCAGCTTAGATGACAGCCACTATGGCTACACCTTC

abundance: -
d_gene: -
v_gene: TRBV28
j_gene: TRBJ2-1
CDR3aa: CASREQGAYNEQFF
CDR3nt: TGTGCCAGCAGAGAACAGGGTGCCTACAATGAGCAGTTCTTC

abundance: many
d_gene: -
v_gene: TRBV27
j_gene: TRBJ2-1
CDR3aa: CASSLSVQVSNEQFF
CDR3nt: TGTGCCAGCAGTTTATCGGTCCAGGTTTCCAATGAGCAGTTCTTC

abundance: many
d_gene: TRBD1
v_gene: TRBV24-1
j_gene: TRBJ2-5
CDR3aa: CATSDNIRGQGNETQYF
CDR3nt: TGTGCCACCAGTGACAACATAAGGGGGCAGGGAAATGAGACCCAGTACTTC

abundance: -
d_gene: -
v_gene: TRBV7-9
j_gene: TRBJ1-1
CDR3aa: CASSLPGANTEAFF
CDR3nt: TGTGCCAGCAGCTTACCGGGGGCGAACACTGAAGCTTTCTTT

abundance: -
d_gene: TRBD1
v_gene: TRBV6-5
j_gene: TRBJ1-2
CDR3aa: CASSDGQGASYGYTF
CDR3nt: TGTGCCAGCAGTGACGGACAGGGGGCGTCCTATGGCTACACCTTC

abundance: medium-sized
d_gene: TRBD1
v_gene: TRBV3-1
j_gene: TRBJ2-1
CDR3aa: CASSLTGTGNEQFF
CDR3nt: TGTGCCAGCAGCCTCACCGGGACAGGGAATGAGCAGTTCTTC

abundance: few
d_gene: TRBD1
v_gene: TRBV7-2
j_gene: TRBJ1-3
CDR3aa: CASSPDRVAGNTIYF
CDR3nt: TGTGCCAGCAGCCCAGACAGGGTGGCTGGAAACACCATATATTTT

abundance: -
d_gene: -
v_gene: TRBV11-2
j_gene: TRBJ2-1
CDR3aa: CASSFLNEQFF
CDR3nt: TGTGCCAGCAGCTTCCTCAATGAGCAGTTCTTC

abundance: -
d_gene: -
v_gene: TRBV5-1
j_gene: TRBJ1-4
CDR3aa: CASSLRQATEKLFF
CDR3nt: TGCGCCAGCAGCTTGAGACAGGCTACTGAAAAACTGTTTTTT

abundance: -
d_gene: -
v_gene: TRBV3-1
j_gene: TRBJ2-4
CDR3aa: CASSQWSSDFLTKNIQYF
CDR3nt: TGTGCCAGCAGCCAATGGTCTTCAGATTTCTTAACCAAAAACATTCAGTACTTC

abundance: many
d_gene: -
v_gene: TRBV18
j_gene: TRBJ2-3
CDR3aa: CASSRDSTDTQYF
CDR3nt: TGTGCCAGCTCAAGGGATAGCACAGATACGCAGTATTTT

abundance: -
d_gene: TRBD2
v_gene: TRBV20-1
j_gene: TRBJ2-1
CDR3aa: CSARNSGGSYNEQFF
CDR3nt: TGCAGTGCTAGGAATAGCGGGGGGTCCTACAATGAGCAGTTCTTC

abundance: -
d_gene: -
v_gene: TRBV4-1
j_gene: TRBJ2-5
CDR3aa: CASSQIPGLQETQYF
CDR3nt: TGCGCCAGCAGCCAAATACCGGGGCTCCAAGAGACCCAGTACTTC

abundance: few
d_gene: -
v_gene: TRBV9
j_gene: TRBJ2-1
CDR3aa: CASSVWGVSSSYNEQFF
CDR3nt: TGTGCCAGCAGCGTCTGGGGCGTTTCCAGCTCCTACAATGAGCAGTTCTTC

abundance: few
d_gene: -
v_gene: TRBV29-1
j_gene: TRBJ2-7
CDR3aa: CSVEVLAGVFYEQYF
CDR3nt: TGCAGCGTTGAAGTTCTGGCAGGGGTCTTCTACGAGCAGTACTTC

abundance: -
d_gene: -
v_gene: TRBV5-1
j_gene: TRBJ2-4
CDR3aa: CASSFGTGLGKNIQYF
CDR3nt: TGCGCCAGCAGCTTTGGGACAGGACTAGGAAAAAACATTCAGTACTTC

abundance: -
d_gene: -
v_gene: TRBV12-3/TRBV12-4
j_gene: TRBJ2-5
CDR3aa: CASSPTTRDQETQYF
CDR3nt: TGTGCCAGCAGCCCTACGACTAGAGACCAAGAGACCCAGTACTTC

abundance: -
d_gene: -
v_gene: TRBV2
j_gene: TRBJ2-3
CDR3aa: CASMNLGAIDTQYF
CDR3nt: TGTGCCAGCATGAATCTAGGGGCAATCGATACGCAGTATTTT

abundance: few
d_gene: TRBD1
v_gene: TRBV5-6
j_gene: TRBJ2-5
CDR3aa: CASRFLTGDAMAQETQYF
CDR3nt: TGTGCCAGCAGGTTCCTGACAGGGGATGCGATGGCCCAAGAGACCCAGTACTTC

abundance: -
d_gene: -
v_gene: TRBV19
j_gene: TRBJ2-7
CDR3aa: CASSNGRGYEQYF
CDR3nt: TGTGCCAGTAGTAACGGAAGGGGTTACGAGCAGTACTTC